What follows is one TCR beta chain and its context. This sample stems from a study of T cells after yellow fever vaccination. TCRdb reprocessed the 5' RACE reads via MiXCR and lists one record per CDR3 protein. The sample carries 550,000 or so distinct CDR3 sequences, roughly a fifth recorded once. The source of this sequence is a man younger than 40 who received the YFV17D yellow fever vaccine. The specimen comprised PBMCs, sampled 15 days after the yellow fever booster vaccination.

CDR3 amino acids: CASYTSGRTEEQFF. Written as DNA, the CDR3 is TGTGCCAGCTATACTAGCGGGAGAACCGAAGAGCAGTTCTTC. The J gene is TRBJ2-1, the V gene TRBV2, with TRBD2 matching over 11 bases. The J segment lost 10 bases and the V segment lost 8 bases, leaving 10 bases of the junction unmatched. Germline V gives CDR1 SNHLY, CDR2 FYNNEI. The CDR3 loop spans 14 amino acids. Based on the CDR3 plus reference TRBV2 and TRBJ2-1, the full variable domain is EPEVTQTPSHQVTQMGQEVILRCVPISNHLYFYWYRQILGQKVEFLVSFYNNEISEKSEIFDDQFSVERPDGSNFTLKIRSTKLEDSAMYFCASYTSGRTEEQFFGPGTRLTVL.